This TCR beta chain was sequenced during a study of T cells in Graves' hyperthyroidism and ophthalmopathy. The study left out patients who had uncontrolled infection, other autoimmune disease, pregnancy or lactation. Clinical symptoms, serum thyroxine, TRAb, thyroid ultrasound and orbital computed tomography informed diagnoses. Amplified TCR beta CDR3 regions came from RNA transcripts. RT-PCR in the first round (using the HTBI primer set) targeted the TCR CDR3. Using its own MiXCR run on the multiplex PCR reads, TCRdb lists one record per CDR3 protein. Here the sample spans about 500,000 distinct CDR3 sequences, 17% being singletons. Only a few counts were recorded for this clonotype. Antigen: not known. Trimming took 8 bases from V and 0 from J, leaving 16 bases between them. The CDR3 is made up of 15 amino acids. Study conclusions and caveats: Most clonotypes expanded in the thyroid (above 0.001) were also present in blood.

V usage is TRBV12-3 or TRBV12-4 and J usage is TRBJ1-1; no clear D gene. This receptor was taken from a woman aged 18-35 years with Graves' ophthalmopathy. Specimen: blood. The CDR3 coding sequence is TGTGCCAGCTTATATCCCCACGGAGTGAACACTGAAGCTTTCTTT. It yields the protein CASLYPHGVNTEAFF.